This T cell receptor beta chain was profiled in a study of T cells expressing NK-cell markers. With the 5' RACE reads reprocessed, TCRdb shows one record per CDR3 protein and no DNA. This repertoire includes more than 250,000 distinct CDR3 sequences. Sequenced: blood T cells: a sorted CD56 or NKG2C T cell subset, CD4+ or CD8+ T cells, or bulk PBMC T cells (not recorded which). The origin of this receptor is a young man in good health.

CDR3 in amino acids: CASRGTSGSWRRETQYF. This chain uses TRBV12-3 or TRBV12-4 with TRBJ2-5; TCRdb proposes TRBD2, but this gene call is untestable without DNA. The CDR3 has 17 residues.